These T cell receptor beta chains were read from a single sample in a study of cytomegalovirus exposure and HLA in healthy donors. TCRdb's table, derived via immunoSEQ multiplex PCR, lists solely in-frame clones and lacks some. In the table there are around 87,000 clones, around 75% of which are singletons. The sample was PBMCs. The origin of the receptors is a man in his forties in good health and CMV-seronegative. Both conserved end residues are part of each CDR3. Not every row has a clone size; where given, it reads once, few, many or a size class.

TRBV5-1	TRBJ2-3	NA	CASSWGGTGGTDTQYF
TRBV5-5	TRBJ1-5	NA	CASSLTTDQPQHF
TRBV6-5	NA	NA	CASSYSAGEVYEQYF
TRBV7-9	TRBJ1-4	NA	CASTVDLVPNEKLFF
TRBV9	TRBJ1-6	NA	CASTLGQENSPLHF
TRBV7-9	TRBJ1-2	once	CASSSPLTGANYGYTF
TRBV4-3	TRBJ1-4	NA	CASSPRAETNEKLFF
TRBV18	TRBJ1-3	NA	CASSQGTASGNTIYF
TRBV2	TRBJ1-2	NA	CASRLDRGGYTF
TRBV11-2	TRBJ2-7	NA	CASTLSGGASYEQYF
TRBV7-9	TRBJ2-7	NA	CASSEGSGTPSYEQYF
TRBV19	TRBJ2-2	NA	CASSPYGQENTGELFF
TRBV2	TRBJ1-1	once	CASRAALNTEAFF
TRBV6-5	TRBJ2-1	NA	CASSYSGAGGPGDEFF
TRBV29-1	TRBJ1-2	NA	CSVAGGHYGYTF
TRBV7-6	TRBJ2-1	NA	CASSPTLYEQFF
TRBV5-1	TRBJ2-7	NA	CASSLWSAGTGSYEQYF
TRBV28	TRBJ2-7	NA	CASSLWDRSYEQYF
TRBV6-1	TRBJ2-1	NA	CASSEEGVQEQFF
TRBV4-2	TRBJ2-3	once	CASSLRGESDTQYF
TRBV5-1	TRBJ1-1	NA	CASSDLTGLNTEAFF
TRBV5-1	TRBJ2-2	NA	CASSVGQRSGELFF
TRBV19	TRBJ1-2	NA	CASSAFRDREYYGYTF
TRBV19	TRBJ1-1	NA	CASSPRGLGTEAFF
TRBV6-1	TRBJ1-1	NA	CASSPRSTEAFF
TRBV15	TRBJ2-7	NA	CATSRAPGGFLEQYF
TRBV29-1	TRBJ2-5	few	CSVVRRVEETQYF
TRBV30	TRBJ1-2	few	CAWSIRGEGLYYGYTF
TRBV4-3	TRBJ1-1	NA	CASSWDRVNTEAFF
TRBV6-6	TRBJ2-1	NA	CASSYSSYNEQFF
TRBV6-1	TRBJ1-2	few	CASTLDRLYGYTF
TRBV19	TRBJ2-1	NA	CATGGRRYNEQFF
TRBV19	TRBJ2-5	NA	CASSSHRPGIGETQYF
TRBV15	TRBJ2-7	NA	CATSSRGTAGEQYF
TRBV5-1	TRBJ2-7	NA	CASSARSDLTGGGYEQYF
TRBV4-3	NA	NA	CASSQSKNFYEQYF
TRBV4-1	TRBJ2-7	NA	CASSQDLGRGEQYF
TRBV5-1	TRBJ2-1	NA	CASSSGGIAGAINEQFF
TRBV5-4	TRBJ2-7	once	CASSSRATGTMTYEQYF
TRBV7-9	TRBJ2-1	NA	CASSLPGTSGVREQFF
TRBV28	TRBJ1-2	once	CASGGGGLRYGYTF
TRBV19	TRBJ1-1	few	CASSIIGTGNAFF
TRBV10-3	TRBJ1-5	NA	CAIGAYSNQPQHF
TRBV7-8	TRBJ1-2	NA	CASSFIRQGDGYTF
TRBV28	TRBJ1-2	NA	CASSQGNYGYTF
TRBV6-5	TRBJ2-1	NA	CASSYSTAEQFF
TRBV7-8	TRBJ2-3	NA	CASSLERVHADTQYF
TRBV9	TRBJ1-6	NA	CASSVDAGGNSYNSPLHF
TRBV7-6	TRBJ1-5	few	CASRRGMDQPQHF
TRBV4-2	TRBJ2-3	NA	CASSQVLAGGTDTQYF
TRBV18	TRBJ1-1	NA	CASSPPSQGSGTEAFF
TRBV2	TRBJ1-5	few	CASSRTPNSNQPQHF
TRBV29-1	TRBJ2-5	NA	CSVEERGGRETQYF
TRBV18	TRBJ2-1	NA	CASSLLDRYNEQFF
TRBV7-9	TRBJ1-1	NA	CASSLGGREKAFF
TRBV5-6	TRBJ2-7	NA	CASSFGLAGGPLQYF
TRBV5-4	TRBJ1-1	few	CASSLNAGTGNTEAFF